The 29 T cell receptor beta chains below come from one sample, sequenced in a study of Graves' ophthalmopathy and Graves' hyperthyroidism. TCR beta CDR3 regions were amplified from RNA transcripts. After a first-round RT-PCR with HTBI primers, a second-round multiplex PCR was run. A single record per CDR3 protein comes from TCRdb applying MiXCR to the multiplex PCR reads. The sample holds approximately 330,000 distinct CDR3 sequences, roughly 15% seen once. The specimen was peripheral blood. These receptors came from an adult man with Graves' ophthalmopathy.

This clonotype occurred many times. The V call is TRBV20-1, the J call TRBJ2-5, with D perhaps TRBD2 (7 bases). The V end lost 1 base, the J end lost 3 bases, and 12 bases lay between the germline ends. CDR3 length: 14 amino acids. CDR1 and CDR2 from the germline V gene are DFQATT and SNEGSKA (reference sequence). The CDR3 bases are TGCAGTGCTAGAGGGGGGGGCAATGAAGAGACCCAGTACTTC. Encoded protein: CSARGGGNEETQYF.

This clonotype was seen many times. V usage is TRBV6-4 and J usage is TRBJ2-4, with D maybe TRBD1 (6 bases). The CDR3 has 14 residues. Trimming pared 3 bases from V and 9 bases from J, leaving 15 bases between. Germline V lookup: CDR1 MRHNA, CDR2 SNTAGT. As DNA, the CDR3 is TGTGCCAGCAGTGAAGACTACAGGGACGGCATTCAGTACTTC. This gives the protein CASSEDYRDGIQYF.

There are many counts of this clonotype. CDR3: CASSPQGHNTGELFF. Here the CDR3 DNA reads TGTGCCAGTAGTCCACAAGGGCACAACACCGGGGAGCTGTTTTTT. The chain has TRBV19 and TRBJ2-2, with unresolved D. Trimming took off 5 bases at V and 2 bases at J, with 12 bases between the two ends. The germline gives CDR1 LNHDA, CDR2 SQIVND (reference sequence). The CDR3 extends over 15 amino acids.

This clonotype was seen ten or more times. The chain links TRBV12-3 or TRBV12-4 to TRBJ1-5; TRBD1 agrees at 12 bases. V shed 3 bases, J shed 4 bases, and the junction held 4 bases outside the gene matches. The CDR3 runs 16 residues. Written as DNA, the CDR3 is TGTGCCAGCAGTTTCGGGACAGGGGGCGCGAATCAGCCCCAGCATTTT. Residues: CASSFGTGGANQPQHF.

The chain employs TRBV19 and TRBJ2-7, with 7 nucleotides matching TRBD1. This CDR3 comprises 15 residues. Unmatched junction bases numbered 13, after V lost 9 bases and J lost 2 bases. The germline gives CDR1 LNHDA, CDR2 SQIVND (reference sequence). The CDR3 DNA reads as TGTGCCAGCTCACCAGGGACAGCGATGACCTACGAGCAGTACGTC. It codes for CASSPGTAMTYEQYV.

This clonotype has only one observation. One end of the junction does not line up with germline, which may come from a read error. The rearrangement links TRBV6-5 to TRBJ1-2, with D tentatively TRBD1 (5 bases). Per germline, CDR1 MNHEY and CDR2 SVGAGI. The CDR3 runs 13 residues. The CDR3 reads CASSYDHLSGTLF. The DNA of the CDR3 is TGTGCCAGCAGTTACGACCACCTATCCGGGACCCTCTTC.

This clonotype has a handful of counts. Possible read error: a much larger clone is one base away. The gene calls are TRBV6-5 and TRBJ2-5; D call uncertain. The CDR3 is 14 residues long. Germline V lookup: CDR1 MNHEY, CDR2 SVGAGI. V was pared by 1 base and J by 1 base, with 7 bases between. CDR3 sequence reads: CASSYLGFQETQYF. CDR3 DNA: TGTGCCAGCAGTTACTTGGGATTCCAAGAGACCCAGTACTTC.

This clonotype was seen repeatedly, ten times or more. CDR3 DNA sequence: TGCGCCAGCAGCTTTGACAGGGTCGCTTCACCCCTCCACTTT. Translated: CASSFDRVASPLHF. J is TRBJ1-6 and V is TRBV5-1, with 7 bases identical to TRBD1. The trim removed 2 bases at V and 9 bases at J, leaving 5 bases unmatched. Germline V gives CDR1 SGHRS, CDR2 YFSETQ. The CDR3 consists of 14 residues. Combining the CDR3 with reference TRBV5-1 and TRBJ1-6 gives the whole variable domain KAGVTQTPRYLIKTRGQQVTLSCSPISGHRSVSWYQQTPGQGLQFLFEYFSETQRNKGNFPGRFSGRQFSNSRSEMNVSTLELGDSALYLCASSFDRVASPLHFGNGTRLTVT.

In its sample, this clonotype was seen many times. J is TRBJ1-3 and V is TRBV11-1; D gene ambiguous. Trimming stripped 2 bases from V and 0 bases from J, with 11 bases between. The V gene's germline CDR1 is SGHAT and CDR2 FQDESV (reference sequence). The CDR3 covers 16 residues. In DNA, the CDR3 is TGTGCCAGCAGCTTACTCGCAGCAAGCTCTGGAAACACCATATATTTT. This gives the protein CASSLLAASSGNTIYF.

This clonotype was counted many times. This chain joins TRBV27 and TRBJ1-2; TRBD1 matches at 7 bases. This CDR3 region has 15 residues. Losses at the gene ends were 6 bases for V and 5 bases for J; bases not matched to a gene: 12. CDR1 is MNHEY and CDR2 is SMNVEV in the germline V gene (reference sequence). In DNA, the CDR3 is TGTGCCAGCAGCGATTCCAAGGGGGCGCGTTATGGCTACACCTTC. Its protein is CASSDSKGARYGYTF.

This clonotype was found many times. J is TRBJ2-2 and V is TRBV4-2; no clear D. Germline-derived CDR1 and CDR2 are LGHNA and YNFKEQ. The length of the CDR3 is 11 residues. V was clipped by 4 bases and J by 8 bases, with 5 bases between them. The CDR3 sequence is CASSRVGELFF. CDR3 nucleotides: TGTGCCAGCAGCCGAGTAGGGGAGCTGTTTTTT.

This clonotype was counted ten times or more. The V call is TRBV10-3, the J call TRBJ1-2; a weak D match, TRBD1 (5 bases). The V end was cut by 6 bases, the J end by 2 bases, with 13 bases between. The CDR3 runs to 14 residues. CDR1 is ENHRY and CDR2 is SYGVKD in the germline V gene. As DNA, the CDR3 is TGTGCCATCAGACCACAGGAACCGAACTATGGCTACACCTTC. Protein sequence: CAIRPQEPNYGYTF.

This clonotype appeared many times. The V call is TRBV6-1, the J call TRBJ2-7; 8 bases fit TRBD2. With 7 bases clipped from V and 6 bases from J, the junction kept 14 bases outside the gene matches. The CDR3 runs to 15 residues. CDR1 MNHNS and CDR2 SASEGT come from the germline V gene. CDR3 sequence: CASTTGRTSTVEQYF. The CDR3 DNA reads as TGTGCCAGCACTACCGGTCGGACTAGCACCGTCGAGCAGTACTTC.

This clonotype was recorded many times. The chain uses TRBV12-3 or TRBV12-4 and TRBJ2-5; 7 nucleotides agree with TRBD1. CDR3 length: 14 residues. The V segment lost 4 bases and the J segment 5 bases; nucleotides outside the gene matches: 7. CDR3 in DNA: TGTGCCAGCAGTTCCCAGCAGGGGGAGGAGACCCAGTACTTC. Translated, it gives CASSSQQGEETQYF.

There are many counts of this clonotype. The gene calls are TRBV10-3 and TRBJ1-2; 9 nucleotides match TRBD1. J lost 4 bases, V lost 4 bases, and 10 bases had no gene match. Germline lookup yields CDR1 ENHRY and CDR2 SYGVKD. The CDR3 has 16 residues. CDR3: CAISGDPGQGSYGYTF. The CDR3, as DNA: TGTGCCATCAGTGGAGACCCCGGACAGGGGAGCTATGGCTACACCTTC.

This clonotype was counted at least ten times. The chain links TRBV6-4 to TRBJ2-2, with TRBD1 identical over 12 bases. Germline lookup yields CDR1 MRHNA and CDR2 SNTAGT. The V segment lost 6 bases and the J segment 0 bases; nucleotides outside the gene matches: 5. The CDR3 has 17 amino acids. The CDR3 DNA follows: TGTGCCAGCAGGCCGGGACAGGGGGCCCCGAACACCGGGGAGCTGTTTTTT. Its protein is CASRPGQGAPNTGELFF.

This clonotype was counted at least ten times. V gene TRBV6-2 or TRBV6-3 combines with J gene TRBJ1-6; a weak D match, TRBD1 (5 bases). V was shortened by 6 bases and J by 4 bases, with 13 bases between the two germline ends. Germline V gene lookup returns CDR1 MNHEY and CDR2 SVGEGT. This CDR3 region has 15 residues. DNA of the CDR3: TGTGCCAGCAGGGATCCGGGACGATATAATTCACCCCTCCACTTT. Translating it yields CASRDPGRYNSPLHF.

This clonotype was recorded at least ten times. The J gene is TRBJ2-7, the V gene TRBV6-2 or TRBV6-3; D gene unclear. Deletions cut 0 bases from V and 1 base from J, with 7 bases between. The CDR3 is made up of 14 amino acids. Looked up from germline, CDR1 is MNHEY and CDR2 is SVGEGT. Here the CDR3 reads CASSYSRSSYEQYF. The CDR3 DNA follows: TGTGCCAGCAGTTACTCGCGCAGTTCCTACGAGCAGTACTTC.

This clonotype was counted many times. The CDR3 DNA reads as TGTGCCAGCAGCTTAGTCTCCTTGGATGCTCGGAACATTCAGTACTTC. Residues: CASSLVSLDARNIQYF. V usage is TRBV7-2 and J usage is TRBJ2-4; no clear D. Per the germline V gene, CDR1 is SGHTA and CDR2 is FQGNSA. This CDR3 is built from 16 residues. Trimming cost V 1 base and J 7 bases, with 17 bases left between them.

Ten or more counts support this clonotype. The chain links TRBV20-1 to TRBJ2-1; TRBD2 matches at 10 bases. The V segment lost 5 bases and the J segment 4 bases; nucleotides outside the gene matches: 5. Germline V gives CDR1 DFQATT, CDR2 SNEGSKA (reference sequence). The CDR3 totals 14 residues. This CDR3 reads CSAPGLARYNEQFF. The CDR3 DNA sequence: TGCAGTGCTCCGGGACTAGCGAGGTACAATGAGCAGTTCTTC.

This clonotype was counted many times. The gene calls are TRBV7-8 and TRBJ1-2; 7 bases are a match to TRBD1. The CDR3 has 15 residues. CDR1 is SGHVS, CDR2 FQNEAQ, per germline. V shed 2 bases, J shed 4 bases, and the junction held 7 bases outside the gene matches. DNA for the CDR3: TGTGCCAGCAGCTTATCCGAGGGACAGCTCTATGGCTACACCTTC. This translates into CASSLSEGQLYGYTF.

Ten or more counts support this clonotype. The rearrangement links TRBV5-1 to TRBJ2-6, with D perhaps matching TRBD1 or TRBD2 (5 bases each). Trimming took off 1 base at V and 14 bases at J, with 16 bases between the two ends. This CDR3 region has 14 residues. Germline assignment: CDR1 SGHRS and CDR2 YFSETQ. CDR3 loop: CASSLTSRGALLTF. For the CDR3, the DNA is TGCGCCAGCAGCTTGACGTCGAGGGGCGCGCTCCTGACTTTC. The full variable domain, its missing parts supplied by reference TRBV5-1 and TRBJ2-6, is KAGVTQTPRYLIKTRGQQVTLSCSPISGHRSVSWYQQTPGQGLQFLFEYFSETQRNKGNFPGRFSGRQFSNSRSEMNVSTLELGDSALYLCASSLTSRGALLTFGAGSRLTVL.

There are many counts of this clonotype. The rearrangement joins TRBV7-2 to TRBJ2-5; no definite D call. V lost 2 bases, J lost 0 bases, and 10 bases lay in between. CDR1 and CDR2 (germline): SGHTA, FQGNSA. The CDR3 covers 15 residues. As DNA, the CDR3 is TGTGCCAGCAGCTTATTTTCGGCGCACCAAGAGACCCAGTACTTC. Translating it yields CASSLFSAHQETQYF.

This clonotype was detected many times. The genes are TRBV19 and TRBJ2-7; either TRBD1 or TRBD2 may supply D (5 bases each). Germline CDR1 is LNHDA and CDR2 is SQIVND (reference sequence). The ends were cut back, 4 bases at V and 0 bases at J, with 10 bases in the middle. CDR3 length: 14 residues. As DNA, the CDR3 is TGTGCCAGTAGTAGGGGACGGAGCTCCTACGAGCAGTACTTC. Residues: CASSRGRSSYEQYF. Full variable domain (remainder filled in from reference TRBV19 and TRBJ2-7): DGGITQSPKYLFRKEGQNVTLSCEQNLNHDAMYWYRQDPGQGLRLIYYSQIVNDFQKGDIAEGYSVSREKKESFPLTVTSAQKNPTAFYLCASSRGRSSYEQYFGPGTRLTVT.

In its sample, this clonotype was seen many times. The rearrangement joins TRBV3-1 to TRBJ2-7, with TRBD2 matching over 7 bases. The CDR3 spans 13 residues. CDR1 and CDR2 from the germline V gene are LGHDT and YNNKEL (reference sequence). Trimming at V came to 7 bases and at J to 3 bases, leaving 6 bases not matched to a gene. The CDR3, as DNA: TGTGCCAGCACCCGGGGACTAAACTACGAGCAGTACTTC. Amino acid sequence: CASTRGLNYEQYF.

This clonotype occurred many times. J is TRBJ1-1 and V is TRBV29-1; no clear D gene. Looked up from germline, CDR1 is SQVTM and CDR2 is ANQGSEA. With 7 bases removed from V and 2 bases from J, the gap between germline ends came to 14 bases. CDR3 length equals 13 residues. The CDR3 region has the DNA TGCAGCGGCCAAAAGACCGAAAACACTGAAGCTTTCTTT. It translates to CSGQKTENTEAFF. The whole variable domain, filled in from reference TRBV29-1 and TRBJ1-1, reads SAVISQKPSRDICQRGTSLTIQCQVDSQVTMMFWYRQQPGQSLTLIATANQGSEATYESGFVIDKFPISRPNLTFSTLTVSNMSPEDSSIYLCSGQKTENTEAFFGQGTRLTVV.

This clonotype was detected ten times or more. The chain joins TRBV20-1 to TRBJ2-5, with 10 bases matching TRBD1. The CDR3 consists of 15 residues. Germline CDR1 is DFQATT and CDR2 is SNEGSKA (reference sequence). V shed 5 bases, J shed 1 base, and the junction held 7 bases outside the gene matches. CDR3 protein: CSALGGTGVQETQYF. In DNA form, the CDR3 reads TGCAGTGCTTTGGGGGGGACAGGGGTCCAAGAGACCCAGTACTTC.

The chain carries TRBV7-6 and TRBJ2-2; 11 nucleotides line up with TRBD2. J lost 5 bases, V lost 8 bases, and 10 bases had no gene match. The CDR3 contains 16 residues. The germline V gene has CDR1 SGHVS and CDR2 FNYEAQ. The CDR3 sequence is CASSLAGGWGTGELFF. The CDR3 DNA sequence: TGTGCCAGCTCTCTAGCGGGAGGCTGGGGGACCGGGGAGCTGTTTTTT.

The chain links TRBV7-9 to TRBJ1-2, with D possibly being TRBD1 (6 bases). Per germline, CDR1 SEHNR and CDR2 FQNEAQ (reference sequence). Trimming left V 2 bases short and J 10 bases short, with 20 bases between. The CDR3 covers 15 residues. CDR3 DNA sequence: TGTGCCAGCAGCTTAACGTCCGGGACACTTGCTCCCTACACCTTC. Its translation is CASSLTSGTLAPYTF. Full variable domain (outside the CDR3, taken from reference TRBV7-9 and TRBJ1-2): DTGVSQNPRHKITKRGQNVTFRCDPISEHNRLYWYRQTLGQGPEFLTYFQNEAQLEKSRLLSDRFSAERPKGSFSTLEIQRTEQGDSAMYLCASSLTSGTLAPYTFGSGTRLTVV.